Listed below are T cell receptor beta chains from one sample, sequenced in a study of shared clonotypes between healthy human individuals. Assay: immunoSEQ multiplex PCR; the TCRdb copy retains only in-frame clones and omits some. The sample has hundreds of thousands of clones; around 95% are singletons. The source material was naive CD8+ T cells sorted from blood. These receptor sequences come from a woman aged 25-40 years in good health. Each CDR3 is given with its conserved first and last residue.

v_call,j_call,cdr3_aa
TRBV28,TRBJ2-1,CASRSLRTSGIVNEQFF
TRBV5-1,TRBJ2-1,CASMLSGSPSYNEQFF
TRBV7-8,TRBJ2-3,CASSLVRTGEGISTDTQYF
TRBV30,TRBJ1-5,CAWSVNSGRVRPQHF
TRBV27,TRBJ1-4,CASSATGTMGEKLFF
TRBV7-6,TRBJ2-7,CASSLSTGAYEQYF
TRBV19,TRBJ2-3,CASSLGHLLTDTQYF
TRBV19,TRBJ2-1,CASSEGNEQFF
TRBV27,TRBJ2-7,CASSSTPGTATYEQYF
TRBV10-1,TRBJ2-7,CASSQTYYEQYF
TRBV2,TRBJ1-5,CASSLRGNQPQHF
TRBV2,TRBJ2-3,CASRTENGADTQYF
TRBV28,TRBJ2-7,CASSLLMGRGEQYF
TRBV28,TRBJ1-5,CASRVIGGNQPQHF
TRBV2,TRBJ2-1,CASSRLVHEQFF
TRBV7-9,TRBJ2-7,CASSQGQGRLDEQYF
TRBV5-6,TRBJ2-1,CASSLSGRAYNEQFF
TRBV29-1,TRBJ2-1,CSLIGTSASNEQFF
TRBV7-9,TRBJ2-3,CASSSPLLAASTDTQYF
TRBV19,TRBJ1-1,CASSMGRGTEAFF
TRBV7-8,TRBJ2-7,CASSLAPDRGSHEQYF
TRBV9,TRBJ2-1,CASSVTSGSGNEQFF
TRBV4-1,TRBJ2-7,CASSQDDGGSYEQYF
TRBV29-1,TRBJ1-3,CSVRVGSGNTIYF
TRBV11-2,TRBJ2-7,CASSPGLVSYEQYF
TRBV9,TRBJ1-1,CASSVAHRGSPEAFF
TRBV6-5,TRBJ2-7,CASSYSGEFSYEQYF
TRBV4-1,TRBJ1-5,CASSQRGGSNQPQHF
TRBV2,TRBJ2-7,CASSVVRGQNSYEQYF
TRBV5-4,TRBJ2-7,CASSLEASGQGSCF
TRBV27,TRBJ2-7,CASSLSPGQAYEQYF
TRBV7-9,TRBJ1-1,CASSLVAGNAEAFF
TRBV9,TRBJ1-2,CASSVAEGGSYGYTF
TRBV15,TRBJ2-7,CATSRETGKYEQYF
TRBV13,TRBJ2-7,CASSHPSGTTYEQYF
TRBV29-1,TRBJ2-7,CSVAGGGGQMEQYF
TRBV5-6,NA,CASSGQVSYEQYF
TRBV7-9,TRBJ2-7,CASSPRGLIGYDEQYF
TRBV2,TRBJ1-3,CASSETGDGNTIYF
TRBV9,TRBJ1-5,CASSHGTGGTQPQHF
TRBV7-8,TRBJ2-2,CASSPTSGEAGELFF
TRBV7-9,TRBJ1-3,CASSLVGGDGGNTIYF
TRBV19,TRBJ1-2,CASSIDWDGYTF
TRBV28,TRBJ1-5,CASSPPGRQGGQPQHF
TRBV6-5,TRBJ2-7,CASSYLPPPPEEGQYF
TRBV15,TRBJ2-4,CATMGASGSENIQYF
TRBV1,TRBJ2-3,CTSSQVLSLAVLSSTDTQYF
TRBV7-8,TRBJ2-3,CASSLLAGYTDTQYF
TRBV27,TRBJ1-2,CASSFSAGNGYTF
TRBV14,TRBJ2-7,CASSLSFYEQYF
TRBV28,TRBJ2-1,CASSQGGEQFF
TRBV14,TRBJ2-1,CASSPTGGSYNEQFF
TRBV4-1,TRBJ2-7,CASSQDSGIWEQYF
TRBV29-1,TRBJ2-3,CSVYRPTTDTQYF
TRBV19,TRBJ2-7,CASSIDLEGPEQYF
TRBV7-8,TRBJ2-2,CASSYQTSFGTGELFF
TRBV15,TRBJ1-4,CATSSQGAQLFF
TRBV29-1,TRBJ2-7,CSVFIQFRDEQYF
TRBV28,TRBJ2-5,CASSLPPDRTSSETQYF